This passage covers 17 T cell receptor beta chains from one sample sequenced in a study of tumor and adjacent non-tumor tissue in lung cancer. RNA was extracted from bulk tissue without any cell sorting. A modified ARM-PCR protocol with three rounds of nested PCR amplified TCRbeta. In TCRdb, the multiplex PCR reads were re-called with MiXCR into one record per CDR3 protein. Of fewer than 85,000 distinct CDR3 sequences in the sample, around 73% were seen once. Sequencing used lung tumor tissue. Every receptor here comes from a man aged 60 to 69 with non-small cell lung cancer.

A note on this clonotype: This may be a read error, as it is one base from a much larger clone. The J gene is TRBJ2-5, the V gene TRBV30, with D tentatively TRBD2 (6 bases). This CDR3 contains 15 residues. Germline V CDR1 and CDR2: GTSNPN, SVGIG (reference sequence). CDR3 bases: TGTGCCTGGAGTGTACGGGGCGGGATCCAAAGGACCCACTACTTC. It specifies CAWSVRGGIQRTHYF.

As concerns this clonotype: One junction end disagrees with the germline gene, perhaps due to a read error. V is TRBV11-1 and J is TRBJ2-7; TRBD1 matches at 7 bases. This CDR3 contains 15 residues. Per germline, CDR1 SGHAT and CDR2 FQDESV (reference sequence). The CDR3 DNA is TGTGCCATCAGCTCAGACCAGGGGGTCCGCTACGAGCAGTACTTC. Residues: CAISSDQGVRYEQYF.

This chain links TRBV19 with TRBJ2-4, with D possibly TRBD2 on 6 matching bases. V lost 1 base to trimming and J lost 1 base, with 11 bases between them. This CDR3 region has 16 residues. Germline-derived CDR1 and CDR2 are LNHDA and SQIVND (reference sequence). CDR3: CASSIAGRSAKNIQYF. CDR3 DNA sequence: TGTGCCAGTAGTATAGCAGGGAGGTCGGCCAAAAACATTCAGTACTTC.

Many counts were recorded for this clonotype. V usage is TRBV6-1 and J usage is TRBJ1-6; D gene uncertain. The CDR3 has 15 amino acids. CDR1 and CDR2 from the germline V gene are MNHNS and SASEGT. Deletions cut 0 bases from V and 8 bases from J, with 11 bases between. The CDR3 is CASSEARVRDSPLHF. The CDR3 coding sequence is TGTGCCAGCAGTGAAGCGAGGGTTAGGGATTCACCCCTCCACTTT.

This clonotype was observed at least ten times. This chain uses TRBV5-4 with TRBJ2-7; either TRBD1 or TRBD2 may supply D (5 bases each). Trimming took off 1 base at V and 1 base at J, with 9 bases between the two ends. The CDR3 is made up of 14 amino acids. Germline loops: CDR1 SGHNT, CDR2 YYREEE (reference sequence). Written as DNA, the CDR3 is TGTGCCAGCAGCTTGTCGAGGGGATCCTACGAGCAGTACTTC. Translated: CASSLSRGSYEQYF.

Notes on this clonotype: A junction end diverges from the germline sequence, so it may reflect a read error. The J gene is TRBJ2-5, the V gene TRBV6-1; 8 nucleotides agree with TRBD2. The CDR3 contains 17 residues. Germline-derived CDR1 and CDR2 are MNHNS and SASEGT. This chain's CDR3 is CPNSGIGAGAFFETQYF. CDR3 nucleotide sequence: TGTCCCAACAGTGGAATAGGAGCGGGAGCTTTTTTTGAGACTCAGTACTTC.

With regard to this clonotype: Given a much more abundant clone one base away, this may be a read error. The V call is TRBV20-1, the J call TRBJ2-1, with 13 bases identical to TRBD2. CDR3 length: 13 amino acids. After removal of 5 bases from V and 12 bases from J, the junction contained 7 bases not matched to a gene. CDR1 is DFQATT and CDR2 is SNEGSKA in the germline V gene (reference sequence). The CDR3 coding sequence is TGCAGTGCTGGCGGACTAGCGGGAGTTGGGCAGTTCTTC. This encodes CSAGGLAGVGQFF.

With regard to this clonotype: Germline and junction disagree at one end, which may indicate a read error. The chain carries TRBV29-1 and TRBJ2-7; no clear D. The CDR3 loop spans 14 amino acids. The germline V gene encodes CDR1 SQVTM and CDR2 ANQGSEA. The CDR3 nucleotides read TGCAGCGATGAATGGACCGACCATTCCTACGAGCAGTACTTC. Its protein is CSDEWTDHSYEQYF.

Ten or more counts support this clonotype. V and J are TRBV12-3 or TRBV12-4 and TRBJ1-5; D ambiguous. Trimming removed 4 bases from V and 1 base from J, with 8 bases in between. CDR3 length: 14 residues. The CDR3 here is CASSYLGSNQPQHF. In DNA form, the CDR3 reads TGTGCCAGCAGTTACCTGGGGAGCAATCAGCCCCAGCATTTT.

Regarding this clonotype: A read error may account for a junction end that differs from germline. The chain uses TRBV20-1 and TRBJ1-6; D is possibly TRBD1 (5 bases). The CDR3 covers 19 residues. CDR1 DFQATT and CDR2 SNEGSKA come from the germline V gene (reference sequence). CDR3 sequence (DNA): TGCAGTGCTAGAGATGCGCAAGTTGGGGCAATCGGGCATAATTCACCCCTCAACTTT. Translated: CSARDAQVGAIGHNSPLNF.

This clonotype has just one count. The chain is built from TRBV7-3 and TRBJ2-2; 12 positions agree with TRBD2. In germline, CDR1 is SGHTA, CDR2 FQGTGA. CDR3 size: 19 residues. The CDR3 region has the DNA TGTACTAGCAGCCCCCTTTTGGGGCTAGCGGGAGGGCCCGGCGGGGAGCTGTTTTTT. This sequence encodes CTSSPLLGLAGGPGGELFF.

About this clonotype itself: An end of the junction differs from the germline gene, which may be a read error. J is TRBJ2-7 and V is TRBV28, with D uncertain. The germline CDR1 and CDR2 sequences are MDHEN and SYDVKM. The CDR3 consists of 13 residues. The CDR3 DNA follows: TGTACCAGCAGTCCCTGGGGTGTCTACGAGAAGTACTTC. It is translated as CTSSPWGVYEKYF.

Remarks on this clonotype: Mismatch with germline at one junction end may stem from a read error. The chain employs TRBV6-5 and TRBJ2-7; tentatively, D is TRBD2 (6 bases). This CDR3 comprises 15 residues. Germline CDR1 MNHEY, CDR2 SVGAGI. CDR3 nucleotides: TGTGCCGGCAGTTACCCGAGGCGGGAAACAGCCGAGCAGTACTTC. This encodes CAGSYPRRETAEQYF.

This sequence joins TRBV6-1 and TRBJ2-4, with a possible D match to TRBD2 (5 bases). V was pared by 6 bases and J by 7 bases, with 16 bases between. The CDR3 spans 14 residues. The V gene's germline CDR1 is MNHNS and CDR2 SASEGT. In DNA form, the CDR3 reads TGTGCCAGCAGAGGAGCAGGTGGAGGTAACATTCAGTACTTC. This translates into CASRGAGGGNIQYF.

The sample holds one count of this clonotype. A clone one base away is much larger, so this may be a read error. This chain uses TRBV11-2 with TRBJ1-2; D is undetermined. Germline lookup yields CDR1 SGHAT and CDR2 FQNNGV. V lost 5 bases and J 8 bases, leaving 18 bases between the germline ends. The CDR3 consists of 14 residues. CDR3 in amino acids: CASSPGRGREGYTF. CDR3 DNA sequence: TGTGCCAGCAGCCCCGGGCGGGGTAGAGAGGGCTACACCTTC.

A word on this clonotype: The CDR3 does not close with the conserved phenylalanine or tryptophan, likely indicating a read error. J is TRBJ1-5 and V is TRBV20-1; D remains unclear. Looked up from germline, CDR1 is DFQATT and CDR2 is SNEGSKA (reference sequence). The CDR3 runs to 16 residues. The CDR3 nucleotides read TGCAGTGCTAGAGTAGGAGAGACCAGCGGCAATCAGCCGCAGCATTTG. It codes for CSARVGETSGNQPQHL.

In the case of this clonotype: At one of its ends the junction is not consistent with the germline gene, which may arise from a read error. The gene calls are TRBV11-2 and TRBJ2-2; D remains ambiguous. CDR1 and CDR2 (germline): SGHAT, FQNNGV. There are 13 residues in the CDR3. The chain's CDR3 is CTSRLGRPGELFF. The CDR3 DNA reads TGTACCAGCCGCTTAGGGCGGCCCGGGGAGCTGTTTTTT.